Listed here are 13 T cell receptor beta chains from one sample, sequenced in a study of cytomegalovirus exposure and HLA in healthy donors. The PCR was carried out with 60 Vbeta primers and 13 Jbeta primers. Profiled with immunoSEQ multiplex PCR; TCRdb holds only in-frame clones, not every one. The table shows fewer than 100,000 clones, with about 80% occurring only once. Sequenced input: PBMCs. These receptor sequences come from a man between 60 and 75 years old in good health and CMV-seropositive.

This chain connects TRBV11-2 to TRBJ2-3; tentative D call: TRBD2 (5 bases). CDR3 length: 13 residues. CDR1 is SGHAT, CDR2 FQNNGV, per germline. V lost 5 bases to trimming and J lost 9 bases, with 15 bases between them. CDR3 sequence: CASSPPGIETQYF. DNA for the CDR3: TGTGCCAGCAGCCCCCCCGGGATAGAGACGCAGTATTTT. The full variable domain, completed using reference TRBV11-2 and TRBJ2-3, is EAGVAQSPRYKIIEKRQSVAFWCNPISGHATLYWYQQILGQGPKLLIQFQNNGVVDDSQLPKDRFSAERLKGVDSTLKIQPAKLEDSAVYLCASSPPGIETQYFGPGTRLTVL.

The chain carries TRBV2 and TRBJ1-4, with 9 bases matching TRBD1. The germline V gene has CDR1 SNHLY and CDR2 FYNNEI. V trimming: 7 bases; J trimming: 6 bases; junction bases outside the gene matches: 6. The CDR3 runs 14 residues. The CDR3 protein is CASKWTGVDEKLFF. Written as DNA, the CDR3 is TGTGCCAGCAAATGGACAGGGGTGGATGAAAAACTGTTTTTT.

This rearrangement joins TRBV4-2 to TRBJ2-5; 15 bases match TRBD2. Trimming took 2 bases from V and 2 from J; bases not matched to a gene: 3. The CDR3 covers 17 residues. Germline V lookup: CDR1 LGHNA, CDR2 YNFKEQ. The CDR3 sequence: CASSQRTSGGAQETQYF. As DNA, the CDR3 is TGTGCCAGCAGCCAAAGGACTAGCGGGGGGGCGCAAGAGACCCAGTACTTC.

V is TRBV7-9 and J is TRBJ2-1, with a weak D call TRBD1 (6 bases). Germline CDR1 SEHNR, CDR2 FQNEAQ (reference sequence). The CDR3 consists of 16 residues. The V end lost 4 bases, the J end lost 7 bases, and 20 bases lay between the germline ends. CDR3 in amino acids: CASSYPGVNYRNEQFF. The CDR3 DNA is TGTGCCAGCAGCTATCCAGGGGTTAACTATAGGAATGAGCAGTTCTTC.

The chain links TRBV7-2 to TRBJ1-5; D perhaps matches TRBD1 (6 bases). V shed 3 bases and J shed 3 bases, with 12 bases lying between them. The CDR3 covers 15 residues. Germline V gene lookup returns CDR1 SGHTA and CDR2 FQGNSA. CDR3 nucleotides: TGTGCCAGCAGCTTTATGACAGGCTCCAATCAGCCCCAGCATTTT. Its translation is CASSFMTGSNQPQHF. Combining the CDR3 with reference TRBV7-2 and TRBJ1-5 gives the whole variable domain GAGVSQSPSNKVTEKGKDVELRCDPISGHTALYWYRQSLGQGLEFLIYFQGNSAPDKSGLPSDRFSAERTGGSVSTLTIQRTQQEDSAVYLCASSFMTGSNQPQHFGDGTRLSIL.

The chain recombines TRBV19 with TRBJ1-2; D gene uncertain. Per germline, CDR1 LNHDA and CDR2 SQIVND (reference sequence). Between the trimmed V and J ends, which lost 8 bases and 0 bases, there was a span of 16 bases. The CDR3 runs to 15 residues. The CDR3 protein is CASLAVGDPNYGYTF. CDR3 coding DNA: TGTGCCAGTCTCGCGGTGGGAGACCCTAACTATGGCTACACCTTC.

The sample holds a few counts of this clone. The chain is built from TRBV18 and TRBJ2-7, with D possibly TRBD1 on 6 matching bases. V dropped 5 bases and J dropped 4 bases, with 12 bases sitting between them. Germline CDR1 is KGHSH and CDR2 is LQKENI. The CDR3 sequence is 13 residues long. The CDR3 sequence is CASSSQGWYEQYF. Here the CDR3 DNA reads TGTGCCAGCTCAAGCCAGGGGTGGTACGAGCAGTACTTC.

The chain has TRBV4-3 and TRBJ2-1; 7 bases align to TRBD2. The V gene end was trimmed by 4 bases and the J gene end by 6 bases; junction bases not matched to a gene: 15. The length of the CDR3 is 17 residues. The V gene's germline CDR1 is LGHNA and CDR2 YSLEER. The CDR3, as DNA: TGCGCCAGCAGCCTCTCCCACCTAGCGGACCCCCCCAATGAGCAGTTCTTC. Translation gives CASSLSHLADPPNEQFF.

This chain links TRBV7-9 with TRBJ1-6, with 9 nucleotides matching TRBD1. This CDR3 is 15 amino acids long. J lost 9 bases, V lost 6 bases, and 9 bases had no gene match. CDR1 is SEHNR, CDR2 FQNEAQ, per germline (reference sequence). CDR3 bases: TGTGCCAGCAGTTCTCTGGGACAGGGAGGTTCACCCCTCCACTTT. This translates into CASSSLGQGGSPLHF.

The chain uses TRBV15 and TRBJ1-6; TRBD1 matches at 8 bases. V dropped 0 bases and J dropped 7; count of bases not matched to a gene: 11. CDR3 size: 18 residues. The V gene's germline CDR1 is LNHNV and CDR2 YYDKDF (reference sequence). Here the CDR3 DNA reads TGTGCCACCAGCAGAGAGATCCCCCAGGGGGCGAAAAATTCACCCCTCCACTTT. Translation: CATSREIPQGAKNSPLHF.

The rearrangement links TRBV30 to TRBJ2-7; possibly TRBD2 for D (5 bases). The CDR3 length is 12 residues. Per the germline V gene, CDR1 is GTSNPN and CDR2 is SVGIG (reference sequence). V gave up 1 base and J gave up 5 bases, with 9 bases separating them. CDR3 amino acids: CAWSGRYHEQYF. DNA for the CDR3: TGTGCCTGGAGTGGGAGGTACCACGAGCAGTACTTC. Full variable domain (outside the CDR3, taken from reference TRBV30 and TRBJ2-7): SQTIHQWPATLVQPVGSPLSLECTVEGTSNPNLYWYRQAAGRGLQLLFYSVGIGQISSEVPQNLSASRPQDRQFILSSKKLLLSDSGFYLCAWSGRYHEQYFGPGTRLTVT.

The CDR3 region is CASSHTTGVAEQYF. The CDR3 bases are TGTGCCAGTAGCCATACGACAGGGGTCGCCGAGCAGTACTTC. The rearrangement uses TRBV19 and TRBJ2-7, with TRBD1 identical over 8 bases. This CDR3 is 14 amino acids long. Germline-derived CDR1 and CDR2 are LNHDA and SQIVND (reference sequence). Trimming cost V 6 bases and J 6 bases; bases outside gene matches: 10.

The V and J genes are TRBV27 and TRBJ2-7; perhaps TRBD2 as D (5 bases). Germline CDR1 MNHEY, CDR2 SMNVEV (reference sequence). V shed 6 bases and J shed 2 bases, with 17 bases lying between them. There are 15 residues in the CDR3. In nucleotides, the CDR3 is TGTGCCAGCAGGGCCCCGGGGTCCTCTCCCTACGAGCAGTACTTC. The encoded protein is CASRAPGSSPYEQYF.